The 2 T cell receptor beta chains in this list originate from one sample, sequenced in a study of blood T cell repertoires in COVID-19. Using immunoSEQ multiplex PCR, the repertoire was profiled, and TCRdb retains in-frame clones only, with some absent. The data contain a few hundred thousand clones, roughly 87% of them singletons. The sample comprised peripheral blood. Every receptor here comes from a man between 18 and 29 years old with active or convalescent COVID-19.

This clone appeared once. The chain employs TRBV24-1 and TRBJ1-5; 7 positions match TRBD1. CDR3 length equals 19 residues. The ends lost 3 bases at V and 0 bases at J; junction bases unmatched: 13. The germline CDR1 and CDR2 sequences are KGHDR and SFDVKD. The DNA of the CDR3 is TGTGCCACCAGTGATAACAGGGGATTGTGGGGTTATAGCAATCAGCCCCAGCATTTT. Translation gives CATSDNRGLWGYSNQPQHF.

V and J are TRBV6-2 or TRBV6-3 and TRBJ1-5, with a weak D call TRBD1 (6 bases). CDR1 is MNHEY, CDR2 SVGEGT, per germline. The CDR3 is 16 amino acids. V was shortened by 5 bases and J by 6 bases, with 20 bases between the two germline ends. CDR3 sequence: CASSPDYRQAVQPQHF. The CDR3 coding sequence is TGTGCCAGCAGTCCAGACTACAGACAGGCAGTTCAGCCCCAGCATTTT.